This T cell receptor beta chain was identified in a study of T cell responses to AZD1222 COVID-19 vaccine (dated by TCRdb to about 2021). For the study in its entirety: Because spike-specific TCR depth and breadth did not differ between the two schedules, AZD1222 recipients who got a second dose at roughly 4 weeks were pooled with those who got a second dose at roughly 12 weeks. A total of 233 trial participants underwent TCR sequencing, of whom approximately 210 received two doses of AZD1222 and around 25 received two doses of the MenACWY control vaccine. Enrollment into the trials was organized by age into subgroups of 18-55, 56-69 and 70-plus years, and those subgroups contained approximately 150, 30 and 60 TCR-sequenced participants, respectively.

The CDR3 regions of human TCRbeta chains were subjected to immunosequencing. As for the original processing: Repertoire TCRs were checked for matches against a reference library of SARS-CoV-2-specific TCRs that had been generated using the MIRA antigen-specificity platform. Breadth meant the fraction of unique TCRs that were SARS-CoV-2-associated, whereas depth meant the fraction of total T cells that were SARS-CoV-2-associated. Using the MIRA data, every spike-specific TCR was mapped to the spike region that the TCR reacted to and assigned to either a CD4 or a CD8 class. Log10-transformed breadth and depth values were compared by one-way ANOVA with Sidak's multiple comparisons tests. This immuneACCESS table, as held by TCRdb, lists in-frame sequences with V and J called but not all clones. Of the missing ones, under half trace to an unresolved V gene in checked studies; the others have no known cause. Clonal size and the V and J genes are those of that table, whereas D and trimming came from the DNA. For this sample there are over 150,000 clones; 70% to 90% appear just once. Of the sample, around 5.8% falls within the top ten clones.

This clone was seen once. This clone's antigen is unknown. Nothing much larger sits one base from this clone, and base qualities are not available. CDR1 and CDR2 are read off the germline V gene (reference sequence) as LNHDA and SQIVND. Clipping removes 4 bases from V and 7 bases from J, with 6 as the unmatched junction base count. Including cysteine and phenylalanine, the CDR3 has 15 amino acids. Solely the CDR3 DNA is kept, with 45 bases framed from the first base. The intended sense of this specimen's time point label: baseline before first vaccination. Vaccinee samples were obtained from the UK trials COV001 and COV002, which included a single-blind randomized controlled phase 2/3 trial of AZD1222 (ChAdOx1 nCoV-19) in healthy adults. Trial participant PBMC samples were collected at day 0 and day 28 after the second dose for TCRbeta chain sequencing. Study-wide conclusions, independent of this receptor: In the small 56-69-year group, the increase in depth fell short of significance, most likely because of low power. Because no day 14 peak-response samples were available, repertoires were characterized only after the peak T cell response. Most participants were white British and females outnumbered males, and the authors suggested that clonal diversity may have been underestimated. A significant rise in spike-specific TCR breadth and depth was observed after two AZD1222 doses relative to day 0 and relative to MenACWY recipients. Nearly half of unique spike-specific TCRs reportedly recognized epitopes outside regions mutated in the B.1.351 and B.1.1.7 variants. The vaccine-associated CD4 TCRs covered the entire spike protein, and the dominant responses fell in regions 160-218 and 743-854. Conclusions about previously exposed vaccinees are limited because only five to seven AZD1222 recipients were SARS-CoV-2 seropositive at baseline.

The rearrangement joined TRBV19 to TRBJ2-7, with 14 bases aligning to TRBD2. The TCR sequence derives from an adult in good health. The sample here was peripheral blood, taken on day 0 of AZD1222 vaccination. CDR3 reads: CASSTRTSGGLEQYF. The base sequence is TGTGCCAGTAGTACCCGGACTAGCGGGGGGCTGGAGCAGTACTTC.